This T cell receptor (beta chain) was obtained from a study of CD8 T cells in ankylosing spondylitis. TCRdb recomputed calls from the 5' RACE reads with MiXCR, one row per CDR3 protein. The data hold about 250,000 distinct CDR3 sequences, with 30% to 40% observed a single time. Looked up from germline, CDR1 is DFQATT and CDR2 is SNEGSKA (reference sequence). Trimming took off 0 bases at V and 4 bases at J, with 11 bases between the two ends. CDR3 length: 14 residues. This clonotype was recorded only once. The chain has TRBV20-1 and TRBJ2-3; D gene ambiguous. Sample: blood, either unsorted or a sorted T cell fraction (not recorded which). The TCR originated in a male donor with ankylosing spondylitis or in good health (not recorded which). The CDR3 protein is CSARDIVTPDTQYF. The DNA of the CDR3 is TGCAGTGCTAGAGATATTGTTACCCCAGATACGCAGTATTTT.